The clone carrying this T cell receptor (beta chain) occurred a few times. Its antigen is unidentified. V trimming: 8 bases; J trimming: 3 bases; junction bases outside the gene matches: 13. Germline V gene sequence: CDR1 KGHSH, CDR2 LQKENI. CDR3 length: 17 amino acids. These data are taken from a study of naive and memory T cell subsets. Study-wide results and limits: Especially in CD8 cells, naive repertoires contained a few larger clonotypes, possibly CD45RA-re-expressing memory cells.

Both TRBC1 and TRBC2 were covered by a beta constant-region primer of two equimolar oligonucleotides. The ligated cDNA underwent four PCR rounds using SP2 and nested alpha and beta constant-region primers. Each CDR3 protein is one row after TCRdb ran MiXCR on the UMI-ligation and nested PCR reads. This table has roughly 140,000 distinct CDR3 sequences, more than 15% appearing once. The chain joins TRBV18 to TRBJ2-7; TRBD2 agrees at 13 bases. The source is a human donor in good health. Material: naive CD8+ T cells from blood. As DNA, the CDR3 is TGTGCCAGCACGTACGGACTAGCGGGAGAACCTAGCTACGAGCAGTACTTC. Amino acid sequence: CASTYGLAGEPSYEQYF.